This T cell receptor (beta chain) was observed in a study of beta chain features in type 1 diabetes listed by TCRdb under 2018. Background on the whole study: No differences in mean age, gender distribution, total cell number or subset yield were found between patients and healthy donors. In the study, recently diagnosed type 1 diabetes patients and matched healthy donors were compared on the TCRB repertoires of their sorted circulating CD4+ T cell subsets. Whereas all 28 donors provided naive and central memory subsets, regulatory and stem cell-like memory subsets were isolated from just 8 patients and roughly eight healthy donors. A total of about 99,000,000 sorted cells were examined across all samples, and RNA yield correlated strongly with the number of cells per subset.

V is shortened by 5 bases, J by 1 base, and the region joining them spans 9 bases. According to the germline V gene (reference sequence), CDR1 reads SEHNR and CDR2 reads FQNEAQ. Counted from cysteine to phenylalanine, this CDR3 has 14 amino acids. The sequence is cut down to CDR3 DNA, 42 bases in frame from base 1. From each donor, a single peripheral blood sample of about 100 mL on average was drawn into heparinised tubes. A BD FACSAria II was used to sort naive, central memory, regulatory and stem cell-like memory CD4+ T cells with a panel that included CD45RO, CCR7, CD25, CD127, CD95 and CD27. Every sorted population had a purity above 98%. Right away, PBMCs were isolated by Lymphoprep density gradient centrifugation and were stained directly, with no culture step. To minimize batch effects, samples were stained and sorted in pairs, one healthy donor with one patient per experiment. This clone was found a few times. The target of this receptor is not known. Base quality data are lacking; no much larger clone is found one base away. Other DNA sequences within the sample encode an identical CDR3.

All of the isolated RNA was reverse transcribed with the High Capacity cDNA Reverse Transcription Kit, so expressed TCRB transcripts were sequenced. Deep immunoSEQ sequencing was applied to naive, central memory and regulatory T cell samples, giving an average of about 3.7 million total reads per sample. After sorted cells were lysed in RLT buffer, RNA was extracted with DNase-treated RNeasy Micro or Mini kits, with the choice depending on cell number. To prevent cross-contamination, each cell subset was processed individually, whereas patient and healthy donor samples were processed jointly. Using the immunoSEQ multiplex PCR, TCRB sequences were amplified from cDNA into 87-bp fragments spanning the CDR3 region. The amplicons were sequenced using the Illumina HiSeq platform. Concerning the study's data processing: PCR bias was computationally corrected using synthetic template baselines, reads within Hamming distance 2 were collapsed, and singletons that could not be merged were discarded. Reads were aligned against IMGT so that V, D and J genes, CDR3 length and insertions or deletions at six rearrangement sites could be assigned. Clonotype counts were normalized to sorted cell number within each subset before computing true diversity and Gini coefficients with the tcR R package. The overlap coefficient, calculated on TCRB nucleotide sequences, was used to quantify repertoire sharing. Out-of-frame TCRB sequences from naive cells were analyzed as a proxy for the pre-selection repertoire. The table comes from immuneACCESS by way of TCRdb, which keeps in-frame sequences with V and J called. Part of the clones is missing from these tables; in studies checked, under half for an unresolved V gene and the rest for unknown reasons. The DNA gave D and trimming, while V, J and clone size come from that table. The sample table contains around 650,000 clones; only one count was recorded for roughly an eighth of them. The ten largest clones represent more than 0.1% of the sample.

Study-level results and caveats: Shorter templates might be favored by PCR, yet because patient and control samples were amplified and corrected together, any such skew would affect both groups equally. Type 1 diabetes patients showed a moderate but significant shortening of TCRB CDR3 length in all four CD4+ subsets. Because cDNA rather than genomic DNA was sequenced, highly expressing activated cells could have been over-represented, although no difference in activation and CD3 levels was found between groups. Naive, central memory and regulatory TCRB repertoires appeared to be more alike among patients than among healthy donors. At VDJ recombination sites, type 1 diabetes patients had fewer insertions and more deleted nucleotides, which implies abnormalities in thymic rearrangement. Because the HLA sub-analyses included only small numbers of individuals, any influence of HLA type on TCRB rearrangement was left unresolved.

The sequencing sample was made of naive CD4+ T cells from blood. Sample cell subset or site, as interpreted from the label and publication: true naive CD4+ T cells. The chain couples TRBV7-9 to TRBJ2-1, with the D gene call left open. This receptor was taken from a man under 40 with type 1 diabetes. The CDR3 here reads CASSPSSSYNEQFF. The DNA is TGTGCCAGCAGCCCCAGCTCTTCCTACAATGAGCAGTTCTTC.